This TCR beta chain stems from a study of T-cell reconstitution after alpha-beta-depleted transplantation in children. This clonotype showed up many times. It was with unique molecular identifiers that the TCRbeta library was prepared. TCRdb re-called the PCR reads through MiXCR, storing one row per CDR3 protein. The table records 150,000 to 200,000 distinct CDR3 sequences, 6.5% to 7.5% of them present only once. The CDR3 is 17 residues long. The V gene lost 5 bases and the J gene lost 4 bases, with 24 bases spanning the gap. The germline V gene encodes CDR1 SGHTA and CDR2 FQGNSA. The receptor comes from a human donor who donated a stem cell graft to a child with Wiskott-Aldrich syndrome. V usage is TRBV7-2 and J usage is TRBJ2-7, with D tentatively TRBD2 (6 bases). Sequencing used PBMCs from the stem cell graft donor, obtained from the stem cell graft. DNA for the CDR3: TGTGCCAGCAGCCCTGAAATCCACGGGAGTATAGCTTACGAGCAGTACTTC. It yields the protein CASSPEIHGSIAYEQYF. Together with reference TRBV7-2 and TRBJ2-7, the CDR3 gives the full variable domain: GAGVSQSPSNKVTEKGKDVELRCDPISGHTALYWYRQSLGQGLEFLIYFQGNSAPDKSGLPSDRFSAERTGGSVSTLTIQRTQQEDSAVYLCASSPEIHGSIAYEQYFGPGTRLTVT.